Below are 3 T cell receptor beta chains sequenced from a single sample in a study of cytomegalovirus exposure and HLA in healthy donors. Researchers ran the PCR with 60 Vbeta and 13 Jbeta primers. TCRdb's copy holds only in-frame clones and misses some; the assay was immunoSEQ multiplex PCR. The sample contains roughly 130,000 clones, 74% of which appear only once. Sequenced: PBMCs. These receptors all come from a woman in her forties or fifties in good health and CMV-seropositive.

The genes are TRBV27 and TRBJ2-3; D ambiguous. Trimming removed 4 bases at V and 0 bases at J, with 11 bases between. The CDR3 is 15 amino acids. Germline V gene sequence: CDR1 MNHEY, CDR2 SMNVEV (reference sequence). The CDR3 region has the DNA TGTGCCAGCAGTTCATGGGCGACGAGCACAGATACGCAGTATTTT. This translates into CASSSWATSTDTQYF.

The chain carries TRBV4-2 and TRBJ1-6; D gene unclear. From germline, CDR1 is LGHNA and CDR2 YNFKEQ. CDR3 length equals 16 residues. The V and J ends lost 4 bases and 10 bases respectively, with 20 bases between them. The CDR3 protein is CASSPAEGVVGSPLHF. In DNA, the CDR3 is TGTGCCAGCAGCCCCGCTGAGGGCGTCGTAGGATCACCCCTCCACTTT.

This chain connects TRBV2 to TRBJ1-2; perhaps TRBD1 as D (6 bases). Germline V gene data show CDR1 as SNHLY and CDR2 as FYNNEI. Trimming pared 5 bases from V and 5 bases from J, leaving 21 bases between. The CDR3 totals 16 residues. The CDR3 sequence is CASSTGGGGRRYGYTF. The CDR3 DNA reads TGTGCCAGCAGTACCGGCGGGGGGGGCCGGCGGTATGGCTACACCTTC.